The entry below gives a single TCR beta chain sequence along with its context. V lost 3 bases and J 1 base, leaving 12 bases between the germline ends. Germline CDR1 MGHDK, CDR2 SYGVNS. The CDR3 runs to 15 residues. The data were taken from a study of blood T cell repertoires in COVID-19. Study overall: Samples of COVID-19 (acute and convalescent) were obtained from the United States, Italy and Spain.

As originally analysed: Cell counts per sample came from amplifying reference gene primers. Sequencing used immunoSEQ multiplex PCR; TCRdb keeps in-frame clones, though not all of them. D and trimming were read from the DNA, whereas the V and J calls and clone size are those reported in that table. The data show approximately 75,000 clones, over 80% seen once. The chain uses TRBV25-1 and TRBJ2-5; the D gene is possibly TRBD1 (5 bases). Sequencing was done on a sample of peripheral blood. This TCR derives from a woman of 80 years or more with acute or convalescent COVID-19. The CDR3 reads CASSDDRRAQETQYF. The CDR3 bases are TGTGCCAGCAGTGATGACCGCAGGGCCCAAGAGACCCAGTACTTC.